A selection of T cell receptor beta chains follows, all from one sample in a study of blood T cells in healthy people across ages. TCRdb re-analysed the 5' RACE reads in MiXCR, keeping a single row per CDR3 protein. Counted here are 800,000 to 950,000 distinct CDR3 sequences, roughly 40% occurring once; the ten biggest clones make up about an eighth. The specimen sequenced was blood. These receptors all come from a man younger than 30 in good health. CDR3s include the opening cysteine and the closing phenylalanine or tryptophan.

CDR3aa	v_gene	j_gene
CASSSHPLASTDTQYF	TRBV5-8	TRBJ2-3
CASTPRTSGGPQETQYF	TRBV7-2	TRBJ2-5
CASSHSSGGLDEQFF	TRBV5-1	TRBJ2-1
CASGWLTDTQYF	TRBV7-2	TRBJ2-3
CASKGTANTEAFF	TRBV4-1	TRBJ1-1
CAWSVRSRAETQYF	TRBV30	TRBJ2-5
CASSLTGGGNTEAFF	TRBV12-3/TRBV12-4	TRBJ1-1
CASSLKLAGSNEQFF	TRBV5-1	TRBJ2-1
CASSQYGANYGYTF	TRBV4-2	TRBJ1-2
CASSTSGLGGETQYF	TRBV7-2	TRBJ2-5
CASSPWAPGQGSHEQYF	TRBV18	.
CASSAFRTVNTEAFF	TRBV7-2	TRBJ1-1
CASSATGAYGYTF	TRBV4-3	TRBJ1-2
CASSFTGVSGYNEQFF	TRBV5-6	TRBJ2-1
CASGKTGGSSSYTF	TRBV2	TRBJ1-2
CASSFRRREQFF	TRBV12-3/TRBV12-4	TRBJ2-1
CSASQTGPPGELFF	TRBV20-1	TRBJ2-2
CASSREAYEQYF	TRBV4-2	TRBJ2-7
CASSQRGRSRTDTQYF	TRBV4-3	TRBJ2-3
CASSSDYEQYF	TRBV5-1	TRBJ2-7
CASSIEGNEQYF	TRBV12-3/TRBV12-4	TRBJ2-7
CASGQGVDPWNTDTQYF	TRBV28	TRBJ2-3
CASSLDRGGARETQYF	TRBV7-2	TRBJ2-5
CASSVKDGADEAFF	TRBV7-9	TRBJ1-1
CASSWGHLQETQYF	TRBV5-5	TRBJ2-5
CASNPSPLHF	TRBV7-8	TRBJ1-6
CASSPRGAQGSYNEQFF	TRBV18	TRBJ2-1
CSADITQGVLDYGYTF	TRBV20-1	TRBJ1-2
CSGAQGEGYGYTF	TRBV29-1	TRBJ1-2